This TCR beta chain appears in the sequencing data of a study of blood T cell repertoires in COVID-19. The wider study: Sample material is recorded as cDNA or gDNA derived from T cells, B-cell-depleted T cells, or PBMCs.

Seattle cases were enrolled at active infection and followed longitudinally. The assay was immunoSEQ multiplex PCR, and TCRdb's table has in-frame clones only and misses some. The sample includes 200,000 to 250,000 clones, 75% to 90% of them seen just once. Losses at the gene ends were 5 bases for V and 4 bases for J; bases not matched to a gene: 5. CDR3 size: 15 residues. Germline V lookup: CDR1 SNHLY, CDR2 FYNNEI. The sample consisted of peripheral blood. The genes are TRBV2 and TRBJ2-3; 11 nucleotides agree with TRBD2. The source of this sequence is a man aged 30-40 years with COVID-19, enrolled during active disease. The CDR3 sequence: CASSRLAGTSDTQYF. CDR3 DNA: TGTGCCAGCAGTCGACTAGCGGGGACGTCAGATACGCAGTATTTT.